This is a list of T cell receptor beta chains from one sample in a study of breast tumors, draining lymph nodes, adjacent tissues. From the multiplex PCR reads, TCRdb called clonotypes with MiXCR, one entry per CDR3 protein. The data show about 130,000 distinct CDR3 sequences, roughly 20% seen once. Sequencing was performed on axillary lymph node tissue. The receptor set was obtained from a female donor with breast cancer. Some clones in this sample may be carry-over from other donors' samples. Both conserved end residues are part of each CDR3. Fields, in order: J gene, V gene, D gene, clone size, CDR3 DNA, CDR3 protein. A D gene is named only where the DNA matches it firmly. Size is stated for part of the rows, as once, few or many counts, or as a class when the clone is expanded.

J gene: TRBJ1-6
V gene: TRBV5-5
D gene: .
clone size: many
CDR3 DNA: TGTGCCAGCAGCTTGACTGGAGGGGCCTCACCCCTCCACTTT
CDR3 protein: CASSLTGGASPLHF

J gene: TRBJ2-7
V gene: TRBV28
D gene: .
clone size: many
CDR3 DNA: TGTGCCAGCAGTTTTCGACAGGCCGTCTACGAGCAGTACTTC
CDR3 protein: CASSFRQAVYEQYF

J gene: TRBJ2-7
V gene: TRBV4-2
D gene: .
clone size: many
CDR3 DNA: TGTGCCAGCAGCCAAGATCGGACTTCCCTCTCGGGCGAGCAGTACTTC
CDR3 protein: CASSQDRTSLSGEQYF

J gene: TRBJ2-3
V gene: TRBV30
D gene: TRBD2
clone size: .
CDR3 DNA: TGTGCCTGGAGTAGGGCTAGCGGGAGCACAGATACGCAGTATTTT
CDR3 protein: CAWSRASGSTDTQYF

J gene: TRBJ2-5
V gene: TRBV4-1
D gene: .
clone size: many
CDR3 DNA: TGCGCCAGCAGCTACAGGGTTGGGGAGACCCAGTACTTC
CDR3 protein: CASSYRVGETQYF

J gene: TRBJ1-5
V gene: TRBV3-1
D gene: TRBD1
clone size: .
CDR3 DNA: TGTGCCAGCAGCCACTCAGGGGGGAATCAGCCCCAGCATTTT
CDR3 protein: CASSHSGGNQPQHF

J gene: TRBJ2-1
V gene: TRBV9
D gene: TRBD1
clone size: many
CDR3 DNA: TGTGCCAGCAGCGTAGAGGGACAGGGTGAGCAGTTCTTC
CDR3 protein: CASSVEGQGEQFF

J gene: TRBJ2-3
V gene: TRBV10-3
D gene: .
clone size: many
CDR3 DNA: TGTGCCATCAGTGTCGTCAGGGGCACAGATACGCAGTATTTT
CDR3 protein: CAISVVRGTDTQYF

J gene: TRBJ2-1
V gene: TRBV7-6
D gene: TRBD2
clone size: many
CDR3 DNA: TGTGCCAGCAGCTCCGGACTAGCGGGAGGTTCGAATGAGCAGTTCTTC
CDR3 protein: CASSSGLAGGSNEQFF

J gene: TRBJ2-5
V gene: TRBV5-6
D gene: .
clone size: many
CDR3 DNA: TGTGCCAGCAGCTTGGTGAAGGAGACCCAGTACTTC
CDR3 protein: CASSLVKETQYF

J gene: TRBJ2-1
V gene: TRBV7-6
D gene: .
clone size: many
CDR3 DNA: TGTGCCAGCAGCCTAAGAAATGAGCAGTTCTTC
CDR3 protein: CASSLRNEQFF

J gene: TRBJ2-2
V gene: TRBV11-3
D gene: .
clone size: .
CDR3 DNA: TGTGCCAGCAGCGTATTGGGGGGTGCGACCGGGGAGCTGCTTTTT
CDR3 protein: CASSVLGGATGELLF

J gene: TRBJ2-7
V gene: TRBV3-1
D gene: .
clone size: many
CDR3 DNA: TGTGCCAGCAGCCCGACTACCTACGAGCAGTACTTC
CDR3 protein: CASSPTTYEQYF

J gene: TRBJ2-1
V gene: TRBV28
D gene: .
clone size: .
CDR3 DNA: TGTGCCAGCACGCGGGTCTTCTACAATGAGCAGTTCTTC
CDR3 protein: CASTRVFYNEQFF

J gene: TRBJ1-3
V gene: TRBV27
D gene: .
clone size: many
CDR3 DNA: TGTGCCAGCAGTTTATCGAAGACATCTGGAAACACCATATATTTT
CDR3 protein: CASSLSKTSGNTIYF

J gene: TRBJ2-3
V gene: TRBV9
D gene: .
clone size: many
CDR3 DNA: TGTGCCAGCAGCGTAGAGGACAGCACAGATACGCAGTATTTT
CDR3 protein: CASSVEDSTDTQYF

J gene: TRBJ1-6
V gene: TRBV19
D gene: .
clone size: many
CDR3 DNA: TGTGCCAGTAGACCGGCCCCACGAACTCCCCTCCACTTT
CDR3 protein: CASRPAPRTPLHF

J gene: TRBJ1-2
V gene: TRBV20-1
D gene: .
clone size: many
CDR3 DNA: TGCAGTGCTAGATTCGGGGGCCATGGCTATGGCTACACCTTC
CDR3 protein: CSARFGGHGYGYTF

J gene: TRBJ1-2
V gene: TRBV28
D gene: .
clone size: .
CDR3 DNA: TGTGCCAGCAGTCCCCCCGGACTTGGCTACACCTTC
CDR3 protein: CASSPPGLGYTF

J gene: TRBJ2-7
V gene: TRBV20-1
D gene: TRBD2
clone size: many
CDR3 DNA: TGCAGTGCTAGAGATGGCGGGAGGTACGAGCAGTACTTC
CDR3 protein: CSARDGGRYEQYF

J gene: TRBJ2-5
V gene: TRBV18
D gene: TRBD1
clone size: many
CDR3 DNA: TGTGCCAGCTCACGGGCCAAACCGGGACAGGGTCGACAAGAGACCCAGTACTTC
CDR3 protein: CASSRAKPGQGRQETQYF

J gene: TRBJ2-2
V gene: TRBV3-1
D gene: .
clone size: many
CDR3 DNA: TGTGCCAGCAGCCAAGTCTCCACCGGGGAGCTGTTTTTT
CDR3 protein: CASSQVSTGELFF

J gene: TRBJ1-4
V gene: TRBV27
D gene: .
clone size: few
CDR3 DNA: TGTGCCAGCAGTTCCACCGCAATTAATGAAAAACTGTTTTTT
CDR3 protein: CASSSTAINEKLFF

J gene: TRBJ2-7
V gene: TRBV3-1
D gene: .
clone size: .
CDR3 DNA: TGTGCCAGCAGCCCGGCTAGATCCGCCGAGCAGTACTTC
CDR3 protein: CASSPARSAEQYF

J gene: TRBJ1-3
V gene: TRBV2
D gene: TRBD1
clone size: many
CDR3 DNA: TGTGCCAGCAGAGGACAGGGAGCGGTCTCTGGAAACACCATATATTTT
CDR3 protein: CASRGQGAVSGNTIYF

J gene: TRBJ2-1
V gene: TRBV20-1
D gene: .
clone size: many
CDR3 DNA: TGCAGTGCTAGCTGGGGCCGGGGCAATCTCGGTGAGCAGTTCTTC
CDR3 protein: CSASWGRGNLGEQFF

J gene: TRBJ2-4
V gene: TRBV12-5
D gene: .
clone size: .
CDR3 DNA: TGTGCTAGTGGCCGCACAGGGTTGGACATTCAGTACTTC
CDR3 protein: CASGRTGLDIQYF

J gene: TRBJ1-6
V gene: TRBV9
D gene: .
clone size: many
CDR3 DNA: TGTGCCAGCAGCGTAGGAGGGGCTCCCAGGTCACCCCTCCACTTT
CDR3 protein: CASSVGGAPRSPLHF

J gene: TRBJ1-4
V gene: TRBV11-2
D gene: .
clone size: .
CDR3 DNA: TGTGCCAGCAGCTTAGGTTTGCCGGGGGTTGGGGAAAAACTGTTTTTT
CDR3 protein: CASSLGLPGVGEKLFF

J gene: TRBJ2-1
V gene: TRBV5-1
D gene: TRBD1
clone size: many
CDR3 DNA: TGCGCCACCGTACTGGGGACAGGGAACTACAATGAGCAGTTCTTC
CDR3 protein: CATVLGTGNYNEQFF

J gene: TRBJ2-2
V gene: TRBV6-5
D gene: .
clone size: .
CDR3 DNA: TGTGCCAGCAGGATCCGGGACGCAGAAACCGGGGAGCTGTTTTTT
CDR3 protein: CASRIRDAETGELFF

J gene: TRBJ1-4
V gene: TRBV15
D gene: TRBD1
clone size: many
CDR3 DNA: TGTGCCACCAGCAGAGGCCAGGGGGGTGAAAAACTGTTTTTT
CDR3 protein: CATSRGQGGEKLFF

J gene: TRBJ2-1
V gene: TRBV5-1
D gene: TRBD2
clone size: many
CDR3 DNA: TGCGCCAGCAGCCCGTCGGTGCTAGCGGACCTCCGAGGCAATGAGCAGTTCTTC
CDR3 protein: CASSPSVLADLRGNEQFF

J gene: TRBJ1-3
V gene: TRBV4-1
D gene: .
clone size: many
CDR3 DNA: TGCGCCAGCAGCCAAGTGCTAGTCGGGAGCGGAGGCACCATATATTTT
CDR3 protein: CASSQVLVGSGGTIYF

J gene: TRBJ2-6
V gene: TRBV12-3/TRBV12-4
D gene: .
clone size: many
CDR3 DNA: TGTGCCAGCAGTCCCGGGGGCTCTGGGGCCAACGTCCTGACTTTC
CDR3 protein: CASSPGGSGANVLTF

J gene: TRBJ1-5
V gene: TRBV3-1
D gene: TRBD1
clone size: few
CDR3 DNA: TGTGCCAGCAGCCAATCGGACAGGGCGACAAATCAGCCCCAGCATTTT
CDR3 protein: CASSQSDRATNQPQHF

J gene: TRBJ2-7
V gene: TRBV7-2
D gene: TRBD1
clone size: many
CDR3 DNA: TGTGCCAGCAGCGTCGACAGGGGTCGGCACTACGAGCAGTACTTC
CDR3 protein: CASSVDRGRHYEQYF

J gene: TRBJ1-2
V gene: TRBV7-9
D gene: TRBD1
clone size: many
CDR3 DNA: TGTGCCAGCAGCTTAGAGTCCAGGGGGCTTGGCTACACCTTC
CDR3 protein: CASSLESRGLGYTF

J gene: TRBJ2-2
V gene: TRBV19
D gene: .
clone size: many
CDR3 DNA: TGTGCCAGTAGTATAGCCCTGGGGACCGGGGAGCTGTTTTTT
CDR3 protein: CASSIALGTGELFF

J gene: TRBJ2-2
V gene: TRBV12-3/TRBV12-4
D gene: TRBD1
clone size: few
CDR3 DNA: TGTGCCAGCAGTTCCCTGGGACAGGGAAACACCGGGGGGCTGTTTTTT
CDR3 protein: CASSSLGQGNTGGLFF

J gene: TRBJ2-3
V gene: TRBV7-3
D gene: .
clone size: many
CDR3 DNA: TGTGCCAGCAGCCTCCTCGACAGTTCAGATACGCAGTATTTT
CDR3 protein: CASSLLDSSDTQYF

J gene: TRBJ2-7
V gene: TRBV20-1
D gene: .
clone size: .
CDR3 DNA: TGCAGTGCCAGCAGCCCCCAGGGGGGAGGCTACGAGCAGTACTTC
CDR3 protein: CSASSPQGGGYEQYF

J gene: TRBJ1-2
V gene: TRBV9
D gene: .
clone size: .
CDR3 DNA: TGTGCCAGCAGCCCTCGGGGGGTAGGCGGCTACACCTTC
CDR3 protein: CASSPRGVGGYTF

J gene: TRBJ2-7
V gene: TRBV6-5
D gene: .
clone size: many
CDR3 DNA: TGTGCCAGCAGTTACGGGACCCTCTACGAGCAGTACTTC
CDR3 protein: CASSYGTLYEQYF

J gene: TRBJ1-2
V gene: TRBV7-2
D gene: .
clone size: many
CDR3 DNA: TGTGCCAGCAGCACAGGATCTAGCGGCTACACCTTC
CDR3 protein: CASSTGSSGYTF

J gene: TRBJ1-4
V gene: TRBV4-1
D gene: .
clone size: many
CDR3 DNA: TGCGCCAGCAGCCAAGATCGGTTGGCCGGGGGAGAAAAACTGTTTTTT
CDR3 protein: CASSQDRLAGGEKLFF

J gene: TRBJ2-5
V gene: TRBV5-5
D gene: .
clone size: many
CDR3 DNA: TGTGCCAGCAGCGGCAGTGCATTAGAGACCCAGTACTTC
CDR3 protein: CASSGSALETQYF

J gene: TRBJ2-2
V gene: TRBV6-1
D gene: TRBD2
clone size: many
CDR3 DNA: TGTGCCAGCAGTGGGGGACTAGCGTTGGGCACCGGGGAGCTGTTTTTT
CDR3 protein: CASSGGLALGTGELFF

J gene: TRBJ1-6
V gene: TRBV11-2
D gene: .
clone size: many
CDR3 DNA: TGTGCCAGCAGCTTAGACGGGTACGCCTATAATTCACCCCTCCACTTT
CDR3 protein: CASSLDGYAYNSPLHF

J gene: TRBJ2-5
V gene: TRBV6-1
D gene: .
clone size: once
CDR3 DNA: TGTGCCAGCAGTGCCCGGATCCCGCTCGGCCAAGAGACCCAGTACTTC
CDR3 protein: CASSARIPLGQETQYF

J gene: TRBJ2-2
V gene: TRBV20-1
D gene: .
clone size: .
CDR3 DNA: TGCAGTGCTAACAGGGACACCGGGGAGCTGTTTTTT
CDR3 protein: CSANRDTGELFF

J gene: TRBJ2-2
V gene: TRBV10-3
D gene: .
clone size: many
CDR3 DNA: TGTGCCATCCGTGGGCAGACCGGGGAGCTGTTTTTT
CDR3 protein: CAIRGQTGELFF

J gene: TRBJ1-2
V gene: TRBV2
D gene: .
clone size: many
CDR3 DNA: TGTGCCAGCATTCGAGCGGGGGTGAGAGGCTACACCTTC
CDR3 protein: CASIRAGVRGYTF

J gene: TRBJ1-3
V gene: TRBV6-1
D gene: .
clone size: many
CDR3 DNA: TGTGCCAGCCAGCAGGAGCACTCTGGAAACACCATATATTTT
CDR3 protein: CASQQEHSGNTIYF

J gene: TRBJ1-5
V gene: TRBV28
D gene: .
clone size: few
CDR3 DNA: TGTGCCAGCAGTTCAGGACATCCGAATCAGCCCCAGCATTTT
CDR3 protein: CASSSGHPNQPQHF

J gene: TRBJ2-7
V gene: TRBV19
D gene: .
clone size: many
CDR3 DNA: TGTGCCAGTAGTATGAGGGGCAATTCCTACGAGCAGTACTTC
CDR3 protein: CASSMRGNSYEQYF

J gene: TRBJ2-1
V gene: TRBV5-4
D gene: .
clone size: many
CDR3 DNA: TGTGCCAGCAGCCCGACTAGCTACAATGAGCAGTTCTTC
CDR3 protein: CASSPTSYNEQFF

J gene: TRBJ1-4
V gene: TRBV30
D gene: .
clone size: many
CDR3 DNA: TGTGCCGGGATGGGGGGGATTGGAGAGGGAAAACTGTTTTTT
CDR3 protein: CAGMGGIGEGKLFF

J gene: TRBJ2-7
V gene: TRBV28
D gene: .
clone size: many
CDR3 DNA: TGTGCCAGCAGTGCATATTCCTACGAGCAGTACTTC
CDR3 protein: CASSAYSYEQYF

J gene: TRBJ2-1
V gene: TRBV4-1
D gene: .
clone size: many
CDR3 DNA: TGCGCCAGCAGCCAAGAACTTGCGGCCGCCTACAATGAGCAGTTCTTC
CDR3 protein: CASSQELAAAYNEQFF